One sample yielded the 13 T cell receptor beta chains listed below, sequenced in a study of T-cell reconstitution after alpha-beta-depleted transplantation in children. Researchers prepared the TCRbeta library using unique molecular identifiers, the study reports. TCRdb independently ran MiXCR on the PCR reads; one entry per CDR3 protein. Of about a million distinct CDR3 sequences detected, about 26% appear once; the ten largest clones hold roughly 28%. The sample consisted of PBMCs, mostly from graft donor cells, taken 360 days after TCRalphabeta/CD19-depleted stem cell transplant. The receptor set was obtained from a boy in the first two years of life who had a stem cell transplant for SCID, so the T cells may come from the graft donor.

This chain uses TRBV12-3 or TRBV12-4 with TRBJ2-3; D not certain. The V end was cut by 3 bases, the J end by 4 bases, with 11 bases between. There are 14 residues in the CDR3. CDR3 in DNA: TGTGCCAGCAGTTTGGCGGATCTGGCAGATACGCAGTATTTT. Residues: CASSLADLADTQYF.

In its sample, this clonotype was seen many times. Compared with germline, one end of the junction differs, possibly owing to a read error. CDR3 nucleotide sequence: TGTGCCAGCAGCTTAGAAGCAGGGAACACTGAAGCTTTCTTT. It yields the protein CASSLEAGNTEAFF. The chain joins TRBV5-1 to TRBJ1-1, with D hard to call. CDR1 is SGHRS, CDR2 YFSETQ, per germline. The CDR3 is 14 amino acids.

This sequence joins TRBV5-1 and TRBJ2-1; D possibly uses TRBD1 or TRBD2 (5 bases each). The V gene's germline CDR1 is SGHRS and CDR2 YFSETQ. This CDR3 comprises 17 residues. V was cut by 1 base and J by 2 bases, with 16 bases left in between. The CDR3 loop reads CASSLKAQEDPYNEQFF. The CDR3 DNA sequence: TGCGCCAGCAGCTTGAAGGCACAGGAGGACCCCTACAATGAGCAGTTCTTC.

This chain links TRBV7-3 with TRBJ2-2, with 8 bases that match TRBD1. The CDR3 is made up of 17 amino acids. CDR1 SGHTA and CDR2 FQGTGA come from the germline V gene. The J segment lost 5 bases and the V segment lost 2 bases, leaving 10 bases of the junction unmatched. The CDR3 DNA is TGTGCCAGCAGCTTATCCGGGCAGGGGGCGATTACCGGGGAGCTGTTTTTT. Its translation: CASSLSGQGAITGELFF.

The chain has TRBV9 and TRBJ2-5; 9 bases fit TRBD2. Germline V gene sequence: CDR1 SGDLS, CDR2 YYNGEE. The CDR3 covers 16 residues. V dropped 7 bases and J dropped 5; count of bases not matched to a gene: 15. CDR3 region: CASALFGASGAETQYF. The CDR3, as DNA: TGTGCCAGCGCACTATTCGGGGCTAGCGGGGCTGAGACCCAGTACTTC.

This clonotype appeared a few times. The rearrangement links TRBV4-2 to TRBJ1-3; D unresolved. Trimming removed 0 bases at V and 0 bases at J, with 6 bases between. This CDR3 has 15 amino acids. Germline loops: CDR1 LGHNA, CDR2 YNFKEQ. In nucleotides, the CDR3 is TGTGCCAGCAGCCAAGAACCTGACTCTGGAAACACCATATATTTT. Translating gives CASSQEPDSGNTIYF.

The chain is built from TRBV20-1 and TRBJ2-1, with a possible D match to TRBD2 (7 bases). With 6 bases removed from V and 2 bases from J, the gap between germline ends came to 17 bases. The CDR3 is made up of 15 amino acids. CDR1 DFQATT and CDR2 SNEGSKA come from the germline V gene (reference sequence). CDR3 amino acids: CSASRGAQPYNEQFF. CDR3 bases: TGCAGTGCCAGTCGGGGGGCGCAGCCCTACAATGAGCAGTTCTTC.

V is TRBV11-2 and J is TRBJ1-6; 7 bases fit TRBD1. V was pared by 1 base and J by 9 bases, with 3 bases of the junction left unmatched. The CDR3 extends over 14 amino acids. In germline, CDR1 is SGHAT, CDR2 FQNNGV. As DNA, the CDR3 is TGTGCCAGCAGCTTAGTACAGGGGAGTTCACCCCTCCACTTT. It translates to CASSLVQGSSPLHF. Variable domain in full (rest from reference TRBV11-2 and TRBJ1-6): EAGVAQSPRYKIIEKRQSVAFWCNPISGHATLYWYQQILGQGPKLLIQFQNNGVVDDSQLPKDRFSAERLKGVDSTLKIQPAKLEDSAVYLCASSLVQGSSPLHFGNGTRLTVT.

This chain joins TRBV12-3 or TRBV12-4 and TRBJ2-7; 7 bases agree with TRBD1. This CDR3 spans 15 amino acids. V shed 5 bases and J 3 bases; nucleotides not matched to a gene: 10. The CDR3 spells CASSLGMTGFYEQYF. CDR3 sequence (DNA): TGTGCCAGCAGTCTAGGGATGACAGGGTTCTACGAGCAGTACTTC.

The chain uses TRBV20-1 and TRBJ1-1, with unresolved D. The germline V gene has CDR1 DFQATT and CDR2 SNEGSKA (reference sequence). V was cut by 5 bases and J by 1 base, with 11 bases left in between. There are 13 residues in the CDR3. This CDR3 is CSAQGPANTEAFF. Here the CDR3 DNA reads TGCAGTGCTCAAGGTCCAGCGAACACTGAAGCTTTCTTT.

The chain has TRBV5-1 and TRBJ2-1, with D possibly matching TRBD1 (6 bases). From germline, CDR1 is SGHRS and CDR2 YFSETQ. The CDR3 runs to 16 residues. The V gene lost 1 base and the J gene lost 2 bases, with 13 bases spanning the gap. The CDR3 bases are TGCGCCAGCAGCTTGTCGAACAGGGCCACCTACAATGAGCAGTTCTTC. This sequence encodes CASSLSNRATYNEQFF.

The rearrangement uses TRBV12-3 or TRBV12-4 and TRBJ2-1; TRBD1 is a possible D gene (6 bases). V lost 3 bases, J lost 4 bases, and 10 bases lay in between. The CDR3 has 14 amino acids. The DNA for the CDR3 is TGTGCCAGCAGTTTCGGACAGAAGTACAATGAGCAGTTCTTC. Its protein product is CASSFGQKYNEQFF.

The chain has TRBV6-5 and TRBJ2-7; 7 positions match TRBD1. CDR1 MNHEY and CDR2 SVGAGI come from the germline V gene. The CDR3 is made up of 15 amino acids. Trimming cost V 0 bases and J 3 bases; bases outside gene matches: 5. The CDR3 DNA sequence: TGTGCCAGCAGTTACTCGACAGGGCATGGCTACGAGCAGTACTTC. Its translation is CASSYSTGHGYEQYF.